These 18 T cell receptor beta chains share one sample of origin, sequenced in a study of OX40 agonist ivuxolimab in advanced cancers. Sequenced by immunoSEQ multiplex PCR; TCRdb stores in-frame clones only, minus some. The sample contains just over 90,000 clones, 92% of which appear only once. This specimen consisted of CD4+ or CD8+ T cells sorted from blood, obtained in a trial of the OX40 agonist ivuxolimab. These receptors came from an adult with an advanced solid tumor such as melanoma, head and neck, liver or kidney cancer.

As DNA, the CDR3 is TGTGCCAGCAGCTTGGGGGCGCCCCACCTCACAGATACGCAGTATTTT. Translating gives CASSLGAPHLTDTQYF. The chain uses TRBV5-8 and TRBJ2-3; D gene uncertain. Germline loops: CDR1 SGHTS, CDR2 YDEGEE. Trimming shortened V by 0 bases and J by 2 bases, and 13 bases separated the two germline ends. This CDR3 comprises 16 residues. The full variable domain, its missing parts supplied by reference TRBV5-8 and TRBJ2-3, is EAGVTQSPTHLIKTRGQQATLRCSPISGHTSVYWYQQALGLGLQFLLWYDEGEERNRGNFPPRFSGRQFPNYSSELNVNALELEDSALYLCASSLGAPHLTDTQYFGPGTRLTVL.

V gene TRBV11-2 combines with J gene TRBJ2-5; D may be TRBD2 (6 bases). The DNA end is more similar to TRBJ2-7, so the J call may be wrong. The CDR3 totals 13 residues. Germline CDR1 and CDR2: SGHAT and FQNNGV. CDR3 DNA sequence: TGTGCCAGCAGCGCCTCTGGGGGGTACGAGCAGTACTTC. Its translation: CASSASGGYEQYF.

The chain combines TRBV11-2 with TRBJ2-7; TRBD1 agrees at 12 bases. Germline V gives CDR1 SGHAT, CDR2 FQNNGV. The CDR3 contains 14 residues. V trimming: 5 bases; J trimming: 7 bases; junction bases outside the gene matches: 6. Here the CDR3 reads CASSPGQGAREQYF. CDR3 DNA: TGTGCCAGCAGCCCGGGACAGGGGGCGAGAGAGCAGTACTTC. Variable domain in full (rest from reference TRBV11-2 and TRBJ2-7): EAGVAQSPRYKIIEKRQSVAFWCNPISGHATLYWYQQILGQGPKLLIQFQNNGVVDDSQLPKDRFSAERLKGVDSTLKIQPAKLEDSAVYLCASSPGQGAREQYFGPGTRLTVT.

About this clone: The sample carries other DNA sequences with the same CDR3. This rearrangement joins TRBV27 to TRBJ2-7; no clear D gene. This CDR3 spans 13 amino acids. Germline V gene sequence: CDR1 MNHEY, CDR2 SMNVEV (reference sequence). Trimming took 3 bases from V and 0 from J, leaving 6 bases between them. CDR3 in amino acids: CASSFSSSYEQYF. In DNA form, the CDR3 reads TGTGCCAGCAGTTTTTCTAGCTCCTACGAGCAGTACTTC.

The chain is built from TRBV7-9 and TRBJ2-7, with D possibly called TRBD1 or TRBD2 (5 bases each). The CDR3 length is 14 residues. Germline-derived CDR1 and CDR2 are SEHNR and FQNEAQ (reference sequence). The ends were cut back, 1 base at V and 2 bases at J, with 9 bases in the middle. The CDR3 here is CASSLGGAAYEQYF. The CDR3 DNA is TGTGCCAGCAGCTTAGGAGGGGCAGCCTACGAGCAGTACTTC.

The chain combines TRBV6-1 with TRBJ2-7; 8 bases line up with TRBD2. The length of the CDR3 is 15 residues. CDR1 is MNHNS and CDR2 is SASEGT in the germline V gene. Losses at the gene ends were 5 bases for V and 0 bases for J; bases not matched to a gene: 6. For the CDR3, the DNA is TGTGCCAGCAGTCCCCTAGCGGGCGGCTCCTACGAGCAGTACTTC. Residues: CASSPLAGGSYEQYF.

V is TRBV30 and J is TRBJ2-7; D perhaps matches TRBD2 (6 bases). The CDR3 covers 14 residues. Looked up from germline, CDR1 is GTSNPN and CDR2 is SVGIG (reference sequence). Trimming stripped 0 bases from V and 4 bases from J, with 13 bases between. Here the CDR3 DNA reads TGTGCCTGGAGTGTAAACGGGAGAGGGTACGAGCAGTACTTC. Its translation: CAWSVNGRGYEQYF.

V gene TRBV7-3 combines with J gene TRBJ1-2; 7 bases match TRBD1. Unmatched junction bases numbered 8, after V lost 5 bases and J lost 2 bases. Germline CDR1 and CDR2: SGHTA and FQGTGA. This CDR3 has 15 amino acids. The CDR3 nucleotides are TGTGCCAGCAGCGCCAGGGGGAACTCGAACTATGGCTACACCTTC. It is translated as CASSARGNSNYGYTF.

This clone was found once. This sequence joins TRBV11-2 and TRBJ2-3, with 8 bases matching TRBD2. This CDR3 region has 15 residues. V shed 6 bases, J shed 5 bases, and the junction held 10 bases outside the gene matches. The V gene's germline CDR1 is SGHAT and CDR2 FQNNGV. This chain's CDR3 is CASSPEGSGEDTQYF. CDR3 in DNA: TGTGCCAGCAGTCCCGAAGGTAGCGGGGAAGATACGCAGTATTTT. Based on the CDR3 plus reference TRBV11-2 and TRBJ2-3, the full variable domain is EAGVAQSPRYKIIEKRQSVAFWCNPISGHATLYWYQQILGQGPKLLIQFQNNGVVDDSQLPKDRFSAERLKGVDSTLKIQPAKLEDSAVYLCASSPEGSGEDTQYFGPGTRLTVL.

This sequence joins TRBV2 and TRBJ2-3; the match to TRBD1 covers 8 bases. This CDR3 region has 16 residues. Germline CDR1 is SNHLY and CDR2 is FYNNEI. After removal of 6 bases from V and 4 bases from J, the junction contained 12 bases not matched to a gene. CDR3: CASSFPFDRGSDTQYF. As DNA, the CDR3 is TGTGCCAGCAGCTTCCCGTTCGACAGGGGATCAGATACGCAGTATTTT. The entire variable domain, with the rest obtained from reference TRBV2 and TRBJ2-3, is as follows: EPEVTQTPSHQVTQMGQEVILRCVPISNHLYFYWYRQILGQKVEFLVSFYNNEISEKSEIFDDQFSVERPDGSNFTLKIRSTKLEDSAMYFCASSFPFDRGSDTQYFGPGTRLTVL.

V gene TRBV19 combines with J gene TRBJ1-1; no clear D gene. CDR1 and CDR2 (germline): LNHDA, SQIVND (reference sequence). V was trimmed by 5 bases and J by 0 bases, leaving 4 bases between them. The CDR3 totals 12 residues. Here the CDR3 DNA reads TGTGCCAGTAGTTATCTGAACACTGAAGCTTTCTTT. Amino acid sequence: CASSYLNTEAFF.

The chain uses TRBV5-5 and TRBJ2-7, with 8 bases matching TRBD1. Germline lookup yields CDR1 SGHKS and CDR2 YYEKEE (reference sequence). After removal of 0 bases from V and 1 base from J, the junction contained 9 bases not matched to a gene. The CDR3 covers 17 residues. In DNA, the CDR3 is TGTGCCAGCAGCTTGGAGGGCCAGGGGGCCAGTTCCTACGAGCAGTACTTC. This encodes CASSLEGQGASSYEQYF. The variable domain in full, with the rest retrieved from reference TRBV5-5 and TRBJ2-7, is DAGVTQSPTHLIKTRGQQVTLRCSPISGHKSVSWYQQVLGQGPQFIFQYYEKEERGRGNFPDRFSARQFPNYSSELNVNALLLGDSALYLCASSLEGQGASSYEQYFGPGTRLTVT.

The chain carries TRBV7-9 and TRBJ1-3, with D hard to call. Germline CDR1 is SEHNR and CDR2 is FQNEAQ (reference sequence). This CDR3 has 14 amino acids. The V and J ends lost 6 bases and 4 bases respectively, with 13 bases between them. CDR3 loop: CASSSTGLGNTIYF. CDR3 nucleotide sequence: TGTGCCAGCAGTTCTACGGGCCTCGGAAACACCATATATTTT.

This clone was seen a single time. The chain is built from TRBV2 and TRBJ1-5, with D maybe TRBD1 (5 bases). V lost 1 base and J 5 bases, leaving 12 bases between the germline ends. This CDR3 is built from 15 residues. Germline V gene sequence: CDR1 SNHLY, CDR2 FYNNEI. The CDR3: CASSEERDDYQPQHF. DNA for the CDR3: TGTGCCAGCAGTGAAGAGAGGGACGATTATCAGCCCCAGCATTTT.

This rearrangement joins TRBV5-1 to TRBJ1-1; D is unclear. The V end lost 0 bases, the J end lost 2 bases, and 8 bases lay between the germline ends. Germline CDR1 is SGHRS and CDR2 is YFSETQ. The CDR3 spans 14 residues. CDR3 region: CASSLDSVNTEAFF. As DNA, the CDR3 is TGCGCCAGCAGCTTGGACAGCGTTAACACTGAAGCTTTCTTT.

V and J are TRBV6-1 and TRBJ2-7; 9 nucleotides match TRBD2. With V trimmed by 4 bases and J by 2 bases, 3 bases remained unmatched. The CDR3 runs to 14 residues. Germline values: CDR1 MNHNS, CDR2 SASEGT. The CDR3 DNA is TGTGCCAGCAGTGTAGCTAGCGGGACCTACGAGCAGTACTTC. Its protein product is CASSVASGTYEQYF.

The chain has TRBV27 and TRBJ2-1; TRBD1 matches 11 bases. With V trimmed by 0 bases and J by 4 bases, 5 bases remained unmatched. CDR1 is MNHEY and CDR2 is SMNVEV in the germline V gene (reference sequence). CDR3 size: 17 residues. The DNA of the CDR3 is TGTGCCAGCAGTTTATCCGCCGGGACAGGGGGGTACAATGAGCAGTTCTTC. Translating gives CASSLSAGTGGYNEQFF.

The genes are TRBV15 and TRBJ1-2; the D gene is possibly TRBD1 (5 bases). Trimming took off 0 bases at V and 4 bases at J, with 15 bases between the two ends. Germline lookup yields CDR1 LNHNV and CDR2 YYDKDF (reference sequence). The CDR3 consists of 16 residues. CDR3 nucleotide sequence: TGTGCCACCAGCAGAGATCGCACAACAGGTGTCTATGGCTACACCTTC. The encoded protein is CATSRDRTTGVYGYTF.